This T cell receptor beta chain is from a study of T-cell reconstitution after alpha-beta-depleted transplantation in children. There are 14 residues in the CDR3. The germline CDR1 and CDR2 sequences are MNHNS and SASEGT. Deletions cut 4 bases from V and 1 base from J, with 8 bases between. Unique molecular identifiers tagged the TCRbeta library. MiXCR, run by TCRdb on the PCR reads, gives a single entry per CDR3 protein. In the table there are some 490,000 distinct CDR3 sequences, approximately 13% of which are singletons. The rearrangement joins TRBV6-1 to TRBJ1-3; D might be TRBD1 (6 bases). The receptor comes from a human donor who donated a stem cell graft to a child with combined immunodeficiency. The sample in question was PBMCs from the stem cell graft donor, obtained from the stem cell graft. The CDR3 reads CASSGRGSGNTIYF. CDR3 coding DNA: TGTGCCAGCAGTGGCAGGGGATCTGGAAACACCATATATTTT.